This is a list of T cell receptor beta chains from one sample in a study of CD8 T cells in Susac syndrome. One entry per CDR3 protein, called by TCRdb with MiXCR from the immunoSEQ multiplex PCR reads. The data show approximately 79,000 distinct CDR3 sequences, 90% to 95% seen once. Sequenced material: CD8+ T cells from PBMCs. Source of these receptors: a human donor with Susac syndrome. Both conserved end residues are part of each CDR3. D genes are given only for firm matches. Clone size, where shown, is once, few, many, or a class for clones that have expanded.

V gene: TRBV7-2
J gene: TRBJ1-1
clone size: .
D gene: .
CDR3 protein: CASSLFAEAFF
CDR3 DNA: TGTGCCAGCAGCTTATTTGCTGAAGCTTTCTTT

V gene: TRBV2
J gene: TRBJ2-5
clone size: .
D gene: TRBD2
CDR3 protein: CASRTPSGGPLRTALQETQYF
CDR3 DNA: TGTGCCAGCAGGACACCAAGCGGGGGCCCCCTCAGAACCGCGCTACAAGAGACCCAGTACTTC

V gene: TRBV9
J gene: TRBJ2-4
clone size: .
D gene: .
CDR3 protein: CASSPYGGQNIQYF
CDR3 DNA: TGTGCCAGCAGCCCCTACGGGGGTCAAAACATTCAGTACTTC

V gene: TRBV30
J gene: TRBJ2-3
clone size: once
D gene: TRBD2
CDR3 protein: CASRAGSTDTQYF
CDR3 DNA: TGTGCCTCCAGAGCGGGAAGCACAGATACGCAGTATTTT

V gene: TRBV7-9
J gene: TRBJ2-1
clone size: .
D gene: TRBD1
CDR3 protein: CASSRGQGAFGYNEQFF
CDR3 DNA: TGTGCCAGCAGCCGAGGACAGGGGGCTTTTGGCTACAATGAGCAGTTCTTC

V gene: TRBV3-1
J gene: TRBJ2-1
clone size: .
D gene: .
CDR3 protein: CASRDWGEPYNEQFF
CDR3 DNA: TGTGCCAGCAGGGACTGGGGGGAACCCTACAATGAGCAGTTCTTC

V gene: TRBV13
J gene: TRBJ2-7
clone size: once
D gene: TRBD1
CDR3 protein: CASSERTGSSYEQYF
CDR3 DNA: TGTGCCAGCAGCGAACGGACAGGTTCCTCCTACGAGCAGTACTTC

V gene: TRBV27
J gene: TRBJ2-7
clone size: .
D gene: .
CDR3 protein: CASSALSGGDYEQYF
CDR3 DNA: TGTGCCAGCAGTGCACTAAGCGGAGGGGACTACGAGCAGTACTTC

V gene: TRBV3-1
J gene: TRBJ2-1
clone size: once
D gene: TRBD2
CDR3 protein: CASSASGSGTYNEQFF
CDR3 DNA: TGTGCCAGCAGCGCAAGCGGGAGCGGGACCTACAATGAGCAGTTCTTC

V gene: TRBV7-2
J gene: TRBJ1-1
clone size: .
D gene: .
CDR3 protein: CASSSLYTPTEAFF
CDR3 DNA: TGTGCCAGCAGCTCCCTGTACACACCCACGGAAGCTTTCTTT

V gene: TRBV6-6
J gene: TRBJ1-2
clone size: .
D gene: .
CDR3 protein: CASSYYTAGYTF
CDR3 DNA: TGTGCCAGCAGTTACTACACTGCGGGCTACACCTTC

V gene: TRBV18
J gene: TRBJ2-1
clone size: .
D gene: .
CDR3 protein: CASSPLQGGNNEQFF
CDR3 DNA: TGTGCCAGCTCACCACTCCAGGGGGGCAACAATGAGCAGTTCTTC

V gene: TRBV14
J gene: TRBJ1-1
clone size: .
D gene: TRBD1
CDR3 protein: CASSHLGQAVNTEAFF
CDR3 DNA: TGTGCCAGCAGCCACCTGGGACAGGCAGTGAACACTGAAGCTTTCTTT

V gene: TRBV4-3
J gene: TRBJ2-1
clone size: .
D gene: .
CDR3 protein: CASSQELMRTTYNEQFF
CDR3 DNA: TGCGCCAGCAGCCAAGAATTGATGCGGACCACGTACAATGAGCAGTTCTTC

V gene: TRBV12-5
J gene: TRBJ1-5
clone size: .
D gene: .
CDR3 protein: CASGLDNQPQHF
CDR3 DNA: TGTGCTAGTGGTTTGGACAATCAGCCCCAGCATTTT

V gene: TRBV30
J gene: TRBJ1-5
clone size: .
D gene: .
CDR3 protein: CAWDHGLGGQPQHF
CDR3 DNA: TGTGCCTGGGACCACGGATTAGGGGGTCAGCCCCAGCATTTT

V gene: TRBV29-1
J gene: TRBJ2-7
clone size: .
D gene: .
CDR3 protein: CSVVPQPYEQYF
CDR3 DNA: TGCAGCGTTGTACCCCAGCCGTACGAGCAGTACTTC

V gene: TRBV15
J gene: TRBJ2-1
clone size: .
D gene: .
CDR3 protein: CATRSPQRTDNEQFF
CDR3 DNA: TGTGCCACCAGAAGCCCCCAGCGAACTGACAATGAGCAGTTCTTC

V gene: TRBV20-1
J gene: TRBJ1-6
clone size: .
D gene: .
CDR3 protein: CSARDSLFSSPLHF
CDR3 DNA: TGCAGTGCTCGAGACAGTCTCTTTAGCTCACCCCTCCACTTT

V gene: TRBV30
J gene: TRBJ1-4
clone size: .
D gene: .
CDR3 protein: CAWSVGPGHREKLFF
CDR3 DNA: TGTGCCTGGAGTGTGGGCCCAGGCCACCGGGAAAAACTGTTTTTT

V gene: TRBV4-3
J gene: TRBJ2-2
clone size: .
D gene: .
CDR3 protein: CASSHLPWTMNTGELFF
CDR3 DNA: TGCGCCAGCAGCCACCTACCCTGGACTATGAACACCGGGGAGCTGTTTTTT

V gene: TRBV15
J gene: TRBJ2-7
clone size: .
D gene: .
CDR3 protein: CATSRGVSSSYEQYF
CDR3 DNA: TGTGCCACCAGCAGAGGCGTCTCAAGCTCCTACGAGCAGTACTTC

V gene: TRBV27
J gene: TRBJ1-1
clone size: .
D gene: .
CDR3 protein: CASSPPGGEAFF
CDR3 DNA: TGTGCCAGCAGTCCCCCTGGAGGTGAAGCTTTCTTT

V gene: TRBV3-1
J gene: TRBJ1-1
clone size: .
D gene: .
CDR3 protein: CASSQEDWTEAFF
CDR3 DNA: TGTGCCAGCAGCCAAGAGGATTGGACGGAAGCTTTCTTT

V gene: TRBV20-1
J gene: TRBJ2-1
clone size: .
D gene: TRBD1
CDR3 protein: CSARGDRDYNEQFF
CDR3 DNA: TGCAGTGCTAGGGGGGACAGGGACTACAATGAGCAGTTCTTC

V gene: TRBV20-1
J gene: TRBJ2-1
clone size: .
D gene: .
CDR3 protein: CSARDPGVGEQFF
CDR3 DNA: TGCAGTGCTAGAGACCCGGGGGTAGGTGAGCAGTTCTTC

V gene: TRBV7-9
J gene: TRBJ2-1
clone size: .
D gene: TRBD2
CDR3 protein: CASSLPRGIYNEQFF
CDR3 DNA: TGTGCCAGCAGCTTACCGCGGGGGATCTACAATGAGCAGTTCTTC

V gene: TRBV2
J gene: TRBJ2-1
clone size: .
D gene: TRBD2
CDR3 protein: CASSEIVPSGTYNEQFF
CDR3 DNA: TGTGCCAGCAGTGAAATCGTGCCTAGCGGAACCTACAATGAGCAGTTCTTC

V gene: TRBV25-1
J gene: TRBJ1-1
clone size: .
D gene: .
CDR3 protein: CASSAGLRSEAFF
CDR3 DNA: TGTGCCAGCAGTGCAGGCCTCAGGTCTGAAGCTTTCTTT

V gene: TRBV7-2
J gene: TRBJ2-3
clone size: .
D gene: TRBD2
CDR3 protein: CASSFSGDSTDTQYF
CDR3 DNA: TGTGCCAGCAGCTTTAGCGGGGATAGCACAGATACGCAGTATTTT

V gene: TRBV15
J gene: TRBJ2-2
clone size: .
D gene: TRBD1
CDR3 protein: CATSRHRGNTGELFF
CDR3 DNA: TGTGCCACCAGCAGGCACAGGGGCAACACCGGGGAGCTGTTTTTT

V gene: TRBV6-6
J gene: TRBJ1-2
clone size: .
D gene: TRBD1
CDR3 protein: CASSMSGTGYGYTF
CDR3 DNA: TGTGCCAGCAGCATGTCTGGGACAGGGTATGGCTACACCTTC

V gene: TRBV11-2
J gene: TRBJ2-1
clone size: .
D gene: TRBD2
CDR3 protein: CASGGGSYNEQFF
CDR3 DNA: TGTGCCAGCGGGGGGGGCTCCTACAATGAGCAGTTCTTC

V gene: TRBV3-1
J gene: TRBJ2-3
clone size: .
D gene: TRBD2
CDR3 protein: CASSQTSGRAADTQYF
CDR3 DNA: TGTGCCAGCAGCCAGACTAGCGGGAGGGCCGCGGATACGCAGTATTTT

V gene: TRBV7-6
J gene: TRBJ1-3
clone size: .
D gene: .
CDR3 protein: CASSLAQGPGNTIYF
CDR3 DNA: TGTGCCAGCAGCTTAGCACAGGGTCCTGGAAACACCATATATTTT

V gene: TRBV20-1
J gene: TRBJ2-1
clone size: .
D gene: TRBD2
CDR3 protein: CSPFRGRYNEQFF
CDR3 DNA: TGCAGCCCCTTCCGCGGGAGGTACAATGAGCAGTTCTTC

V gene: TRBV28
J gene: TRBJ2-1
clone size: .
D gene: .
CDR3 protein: CASLGTSEQFF
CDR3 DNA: TGTGCCAGCTTAGGGACAAGTGAGCAGTTCTTC

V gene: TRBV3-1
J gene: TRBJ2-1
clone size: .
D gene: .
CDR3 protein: CASSQDRDPYNEQFF
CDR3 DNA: TGTGCCAGCAGCCAAGACAGGGACCCCTACAATGAGCAGTTCTTC

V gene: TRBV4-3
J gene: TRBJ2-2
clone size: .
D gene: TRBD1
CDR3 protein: CASSHQQGALNTGELFF
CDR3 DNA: TGCGCCAGCAGCCATCAACAGGGGGCCCTGAACACCGGGGAGCTGTTTTTT

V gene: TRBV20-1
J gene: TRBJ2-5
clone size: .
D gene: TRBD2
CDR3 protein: CSARDRTSMKETQYF
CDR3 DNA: TGCAGTGCTAGAGATAGGACTAGCATGAAAGAGACCCAGTACTTC

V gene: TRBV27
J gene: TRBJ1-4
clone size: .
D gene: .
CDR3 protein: CASSLSGGRTNEKLFF
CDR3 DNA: TGTGCCAGCAGTTTATCAGGGGGAAGAACTAATGAAAAACTGTTTTTT

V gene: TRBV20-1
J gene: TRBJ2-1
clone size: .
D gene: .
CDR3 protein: CSARGDSGHYNEQFF
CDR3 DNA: TGCAGTGCTAGAGGAGACTCGGGACACTACAATGAGCAGTTCTTC

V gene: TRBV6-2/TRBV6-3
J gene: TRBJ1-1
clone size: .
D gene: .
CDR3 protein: CASSYIGRVNTEAFF
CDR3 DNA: TGTGCCAGCAGTTACATTGGGAGAGTGAACACTGAAGCTTTCTTT

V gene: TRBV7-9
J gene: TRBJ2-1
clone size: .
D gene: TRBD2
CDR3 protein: CASSLREGLAGANEQFF
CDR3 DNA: TGTGCCAGCAGCTTAAGAGAGGGACTAGCGGGGGCCAATGAGCAGTTCTTC

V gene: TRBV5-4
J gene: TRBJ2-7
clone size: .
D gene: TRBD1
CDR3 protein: CASSEGTGATYEQYF
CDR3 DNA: TGTGCCAGCAGCGAAGGGACAGGGGCTACCTACGAGCAGTACTTC

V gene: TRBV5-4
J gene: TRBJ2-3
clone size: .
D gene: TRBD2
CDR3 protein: CASSPVESGSDTQYF
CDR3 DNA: TGTGCCAGCAGCCCCGTTGAGAGCGGGAGCGATACGCAGTATTTT

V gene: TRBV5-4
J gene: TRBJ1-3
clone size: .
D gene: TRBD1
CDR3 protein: CASSWGGQASGNTIYF
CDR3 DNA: TGTGCCAGCAGCTGGGGCGGACAGGCCTCTGGAAACACCATATATTTT

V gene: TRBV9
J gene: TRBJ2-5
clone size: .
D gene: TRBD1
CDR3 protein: CASSVGTGPRGETQYF
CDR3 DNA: TGTGCCAGCAGCGTCGGGACAGGTCCCCGGGGGGAGACCCAGTACTTC

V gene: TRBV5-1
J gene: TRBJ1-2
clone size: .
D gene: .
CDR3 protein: CASQDTIGGYTF
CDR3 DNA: TGCGCCAGCCAGGATACTATAGGCGGCTACACCTTC

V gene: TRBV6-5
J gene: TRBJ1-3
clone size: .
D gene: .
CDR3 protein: CASSSVGGSGNTIYF
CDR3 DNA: TGTGCCAGCAGTTCCGTCGGAGGCTCTGGAAACACCATATATTTT

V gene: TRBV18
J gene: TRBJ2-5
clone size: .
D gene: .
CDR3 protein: CASSPPTARETQYF
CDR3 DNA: TGTGCCAGCTCACCACCGACAGCTCGGGAGACCCAGTACTTC

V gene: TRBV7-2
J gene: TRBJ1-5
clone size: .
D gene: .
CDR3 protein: CASRRDNQPQHF
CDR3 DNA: TGTGCCAGCAGGAGGGATAATCAGCCCCAGCATTTT

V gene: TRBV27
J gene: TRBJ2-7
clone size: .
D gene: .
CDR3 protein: CASSLLGDSYEQYF
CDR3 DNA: TGTGCCAGCAGTTTACTGGGAGATTCCTACGAGCAGTACTTC

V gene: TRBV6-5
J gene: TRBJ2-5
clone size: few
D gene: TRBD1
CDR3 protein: CASSYSTGGLDETQYF
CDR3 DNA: TGTGCCAGCAGTTACTCTACAGGGGGCCTGGATGAGACCCAGTACTTC

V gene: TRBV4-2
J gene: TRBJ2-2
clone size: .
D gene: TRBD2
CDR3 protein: CASSLWTSGGTGELFF
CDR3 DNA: TGTGCCAGCAGCCTTTGGACTAGCGGGGGCACCGGGGAGCTGTTTTTT

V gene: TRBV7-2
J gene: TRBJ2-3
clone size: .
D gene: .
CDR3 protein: CASRLRGTTDTQYF
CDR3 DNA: TGTGCCAGCAGGTTACGGGGAACCACAGATACGCAGTATTTT

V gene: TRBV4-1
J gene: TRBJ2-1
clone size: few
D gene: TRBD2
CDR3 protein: CASSVRTSGINNEQFF
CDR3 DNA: TGCGCCAGCAGCGTTCGGACTAGCGGGATAAACAATGAGCAGTTCTTC